One and the same sample provided the 24 T cell receptor beta chains below, sequenced in a study of beta chain features in type 1 diabetes. All of the isolated RNA was reverse transcribed, so expressed TCRB transcripts were sequenced. The protocol was immunoSEQ multiplex PCR, while the TCRdb copy is restricted to in-frame clones and leaves out a portion. Counted here are fewer than 650,000 clones, about a sixth occurring once; the ten biggest clones make up around 0.095%. The material sequenced was naive CD4+ T cells from blood. Every receptor here comes from a man aged 18 to 30 in good health.

The sample holds a few counts of this clone. Other DNA sequences from this sample encode an identical CDR3 as well. V and J are TRBV18 and TRBJ1-1; 8 bases are a match to TRBD1. Unmatched junction bases numbered 7, after V lost 3 bases and J lost 4 bases. Germline CDR1 is KGHSH and CDR2 is LQKENI. The CDR3 totals 15 residues. The CDR3 protein is CASSPPTGVGTEAFF. CDR3 DNA sequence: TGTGCCAGCTCACCCCCGACAGGGGTGGGCACTGAAGCTTTCTTT.

The gene calls are TRBV2 and TRBJ1-4, with D perhaps matching TRBD1 (5 bases). Per germline, CDR1 SNHLY and CDR2 FYNNEI. Deletions cut 4 bases from V and 5 bases from J, with 14 bases between. This CDR3 has 15 residues. DNA for the CDR3: TGTGCCAGCAGTGTTGGGACCGGGAGAAATGAAAAACTGTTTTTT. It is translated as CASSVGTGRNEKLFF.

Many counts were recorded for this clone. This sequence joins TRBV18 and TRBJ2-3, with D perhaps TRBD2 (6 bases). Germline CDR1 reads KGHSH; CDR2 reads LQKENI. This CDR3 comprises 14 residues. Trimming took 4 bases from V and 1 from J, leaving 9 bases between them. The DNA of the CDR3 is TGTGCCAGCTCACAGGGACTCGGCACAGATACGCAGTATTTT. Its protein is CASSQGLGTDTQYF.

In this sample, this clone turned up a few times. The chain joins TRBV7-2 to TRBJ2-3; D remains ambiguous. Germline V lookup: CDR1 SGHTA, CDR2 FQGNSA. The CDR3 runs 11 residues. V was cut by 4 bases and J by 9 bases, with 8 bases left in between. The DNA for the CDR3 is TGTGCCAGCAGCTCCTACCGGACGCAGTATTTT. Protein product: CASSSYRTQYF. The entire variable domain, with the rest obtained from reference TRBV7-2 and TRBJ2-3, is as follows: GAGVSQSPSNKVTEKGKDVELRCDPISGHTALYWYRQSLGQGLEFLIYFQGNSAPDKSGLPSDRFSAERTGGSVSTLTIQRTQQEDSAVYLCASSSYRTQYFGPGTRLTVL.

This chain links TRBV30 with TRBJ2-5; no clear D gene. Germline V CDR1 and CDR2: GTSNPN, SVGIG (reference sequence). V gave up 3 bases and J gave up 5 bases, with 19 bases separating them. This CDR3 spans 15 amino acids. CDR3 protein: CAWRGLITPMETQYF. CDR3 in DNA: TGTGCCTGGAGAGGGTTAATTACCCCAATGGAGACCCAGTACTTC.

This clone occurred a few times. The V gene is TRBV11-2, the J gene TRBJ2-5; 9 nucleotides agree with TRBD1. Germline CDR1 is SGHAT and CDR2 is FQNNGV. V was clipped by 2 bases and J by 5 bases; unmatched bases: 3. The CDR3 is 14 amino acids. CDR3 bases: TGTGCCAGCAGCTTAACAGGGGGCTGGGAGACCCAGTACTTC. Encoded protein: CASSLTGGWETQYF.

CDR3 protein: CSASGYEAFF. The CDR3 DNA is TGCAGTGCTAGCGGATATGAAGCTTTCTTT. This chain uses TRBV20-1 with TRBJ1-1; D ambiguous. The CDR3 contains 10 residues. Trimming pared 3 bases from V and 7 bases from J, leaving 6 bases between. CDR1 DFQATT and CDR2 SNEGSKA come from the germline V gene (reference sequence).

The chain is built from TRBV10-3 and TRBJ1-1; D might be TRBD1 (6 bases). Germline CDR1 is ENHRY and CDR2 is SYGVKD. Between the trimmed V and J ends, which lost 10 bases and 6 bases, there was a span of 18 bases. This CDR3 spans 13 amino acids. The CDR3 DNA sequence: TGTGCCACTCTGACAGGTTCTGGTTCTGAAGCTTTCTTT. Translating gives CATLTGSGSEAFF.

This clone has just one count. The rearrangement joins TRBV20-1 to TRBJ2-7; D not resolved. V lost 7 bases to trimming and J lost 3 bases, with 10 bases between them. This CDR3 comprises 11 residues. Germline CDR1 DFQATT, CDR2 SNEGSKA (reference sequence). The CDR3 bases are TGCAGTGTGGGGTACCTCTACGAGCAGTACTTC. It codes for CSVGYLYEQYF.

This clone showed up just a few times. The rearrangement uses TRBV7-2 and TRBJ1-5, with TRBD1 matching over 8 bases. J gave up 1 base and V 4 bases, and 6 bases lay outside the gene matches. Looked up from germline, CDR1 is SGHTA and CDR2 is FQGNSA. The CDR3 extends over 16 amino acids. This CDR3 reads CASSSRTGRSNQPQHF. Written as DNA, the CDR3 is TGTGCCAGCAGCTCAAGGACAGGGCGAAGCAATCAGCCCCAGCATTTT.

The chain recombines TRBV11-1 with TRBJ2-7, with D unclear. The germline V and J ends were trimmed by 4 bases and 4 bases, with 5 bases remaining between them. CDR3 size: 11 residues. Germline lookup yields CDR1 SGHAT and CDR2 FQDESV (reference sequence). The CDR3 sequence: CASSYEYEQYF. Written as DNA, the CDR3 is TGTGCCAGCAGCTATGAATACGAGCAGTACTTC.

V is TRBV19 and J is TRBJ1-1; the D is unclear. The V and J ends lost 6 bases and 1 base respectively, with 9 bases between them. The germline gives CDR1 LNHDA, CDR2 SQIVND (reference sequence). The CDR3 extends over 13 amino acids. CDR3 residues: CASSTKGNTEAFF. The CDR3 DNA reads TGTGCCAGTAGCACTAAGGGGAACACTGAAGCTTTCTTT.

There are a few counts of this clone. The CDR3 DNA sequence: TGTGCCAGCAGACTCAAGGCCGGACCAAACTATGGCTACACCTTC. It yields the protein CASRLKAGPNYGYTF. The chain has TRBV19 and TRBJ1-2; D remains unclear. The CDR3 sequence is 15 residues long. Germline lookup yields CDR1 LNHDA and CDR2 SQIVND (reference sequence). The V end was cut by 9 bases, the J end by 2 bases, with 19 bases between.

Only a few counts were recorded for this clone. Other DNA sequences of this sample code for an identical CDR3. The chain has TRBV18 and TRBJ1-1; D is possibly TRBD1 (5 bases). CDR3 size: 14 residues. In germline, CDR1 is KGHSH, CDR2 LQKENI. Trimming took 2 bases from V and 0 from J, leaving 7 bases between them. In DNA, the CDR3 is TGTGCCAGCTCACCAAGGACACTGAACACTGAAGCTTTCTTT. Translating it yields CASSPRTLNTEAFF.

This chain links TRBV28 with TRBJ1-1; tentative D call: TRBD1 (6 bases). CDR1 MDHEN and CDR2 SYDVKM come from the germline V gene. The CDR3 runs 14 residues. V shed 0 bases and J shed 2 bases, with 7 bases lying between them. CDR3 coding DNA: TGTGCCAGCAGTTTATGGGACAGAAACACTGAAGCTTTCTTT. Amino acid sequence: CASSLWDRNTEAFF.

This clone was counted only a few times. The chain links TRBV4-1 to TRBJ2-5; 8 positions agree with TRBD2. The junction had 5 bases not matched to a gene; V was cut back by 1 base and J by 4 bases. The CDR3 spans 15 residues. Germline CDR1 is MGHRA and CDR2 is YSYEKL. The CDR3 DNA reads TGCGCCAGCAGCCAAGGAGCGGGGGAGCGAGAGACCCAGTACTTC. Translated, it gives CASSQGAGERETQYF.

This clone was seen more than once but under ten times. This sequence joins TRBV12-5 and TRBJ1-2, with 8 bases matching TRBD1. Germline CDR1 reads LGHNT; CDR2 reads FRNRAP. The CDR3 loop spans 15 amino acids. Trimming cost V 1 base and J 5 bases; bases outside gene matches: 6. The CDR3 loop is CASGLGTGLGYGYTF. The CDR3 DNA is TGTGCTAGTGGTTTGGGGACAGGGCTCGGTTATGGCTACACCTTC.

This clone was observed a handful of times. The chain recombines TRBV19 with TRBJ2-1; TRBD2 is a possible D gene (5 bases). CDR3 length equals 13 residues. Germline CDR1 and CDR2: LNHDA and SQIVND (reference sequence). V was trimmed by 4 bases and J by 12 bases, leaving 16 bases between them. The CDR3 DNA is TGTGCCAGTAGTACTCTCGGACTTTTGGCGCAGTTCTTC. Its translation is CASSTLGLLAQFF. The whole variable domain, filled in from reference TRBV19 and TRBJ2-1, reads DGGITQSPKYLFRKEGQNVTLSCEQNLNHDAMYWYRQDPGQGLRLIYYSQIVNDFQKGDIAEGYSVSREKKESFPLTVTSAQKNPTAFYLCASSTLGLLAQFFGPGTRLTVL.

This clone occurred a few times. V usage is TRBV7-2 and J usage is TRBJ1-2; D ambiguous. CDR3 size: 16 residues. The V end lost 1 base, the J end lost 4 bases, and 16 bases lay between the germline ends. Germline V gives CDR1 SGHTA, CDR2 FQGNSA. The CDR3 DNA follows: TGTGCCAGCAGCTTAGGGGCCTACCGGGGTCCCTATGGCTACACCTTC. Translating gives CASSLGAYRGPYGYTF.

V gene TRBV5-1 combines with J gene TRBJ1-1; tentative D call: TRBD1 (5 bases). The germline gives CDR1 SGHRS, CDR2 YFSETQ. CDR3 length equals 14 residues. With 4 bases removed from V and 4 bases from J, the gap between germline ends came to 14 bases. CDR3 sequence reads: CASSPPTGATEAFF. In nucleotides, the CDR3 is TGCGCCAGCAGCCCCCCGACCGGGGCCACTGAAGCTTTCTTT.

The genes are TRBV28 and TRBJ1-1, with D uncertain. Trimming removed 1 base from V and 7 bases from J, with 10 bases in between. CDR3 length: 13 residues. Per germline, CDR1 MDHEN and CDR2 SYDVKM. The DNA for the CDR3 is TGTGCCAGCAGTTTATTCAGGTTGGTTGAAGCTTTCTTT. Its protein is CASSLFRLVEAFF.

This chain joins TRBV10-3 and TRBJ1-6, with 7 bases aligning to TRBD1. Trimming took 6 bases from V and 6 from J; bases not matched to a gene: 5. The germline V gene encodes CDR1 ENHRY and CDR2 SYGVKD. The CDR3 runs 14 residues. As DNA, the CDR3 is TGTGCCATCAGCTCCGGGACAGTTAATTCACCCCTCCACTTT. It specifies CAISSGTVNSPLHF.

The rearrangement uses TRBV9 and TRBJ2-5, with 11 nucleotides matching TRBD2. The junction had 4 bases not matched to a gene; V was cut back by 4 bases and J by 2 bases. The CDR3 contains 15 residues. CDR1 is SGDLS and CDR2 is YYNGEE in the germline V gene. This CDR3 reads CASSPTSGSQETQYF. The DNA of the CDR3 is TGTGCCAGCAGCCCTACTAGCGGGAGTCAAGAGACCCAGTACTTC.

This clone was observed a few times. The chain is built from TRBV25-1 and TRBJ2-5, with TRBD2 identical over 12 bases. The CDR3 is 16 residues long. In germline, CDR1 is MGHDK, CDR2 SYGVNS. After removal of 4 bases from V and 5 bases from J, the junction contained 8 bases not matched to a gene. The CDR3 loop is CASSATSGSFRETQYF. CDR3 coding DNA: TGTGCCAGCAGTGCGACTAGCGGGAGTTTCAGGGAGACCCAGTACTTC.